A selection of T cell receptor beta chains follows, all from one sample in a study of blood T cells in healthy people across ages. A single record per CDR3 protein comes from TCRdb applying MiXCR to the 5' RACE reads. Among around 1.5 million distinct CDR3 sequences listed, around 35% were seen once. The sample was blood. The receptor set was obtained from a woman younger than 45 in good health. CDR3s include the opening cysteine and the closing phenylalanine or tryptophan. The D gene is left open where the match is weak. Size is stated for part of the rows, as once, few or many counts, or as a class when the clone is expanded.

D gene,J gene,V gene,clone size,CDR3 DNA,CDR3 protein
TRBD1,TRBJ1-2,TRBV4-1,.,TGCGCCAGCAGCCACGTCCGTCAGGGGGCTGGCTACACCTTC,CASSHVRQGAGYTF
TRBD1,TRBJ1-1,TRBV7-9,.,TGTGCCAGCAGTACCCTGACAGGGGGCGGGACTGAAGCTTTCTTT,CASSTLTGGGTEAFF
.,TRBJ1-2,TRBV7-9,.,TGTGCCAGCAGCTCCCCCGAGGTCATTGGCTACACCTTC,CASSSPEVIGYTF
.,TRBJ1-2,TRBV20-1,.,TGCAGTGAAAGGACCGCCTATGGCTACACCTTC,CSERTAYGYTF
.,TRBJ2-1,TRBV5-1,.,TGCGCCAGTAAGCCGCCCGGGACTTCTCACAATGAGCAGTTCTTC,CASKPPGTSHNEQFF
.,TRBJ2-6,TRBV12-3/TRBV12-4,.,TGTGCCAGCAGTTTAGGGACAGCACCCGCTGGGGCCAACGTCCTGACGTTC,CASSLGTAPAGANVLTF
.,TRBJ2-1,TRBV5-1,many,TGCGCCAGCCAGGTTAACAATGAGCAGTTCTTC,CASQVNNEQFF
TRBD1,TRBJ2-5,TRBV5-1,.,TGCGCCAGCAGCCCCGGGACAGGGAGGACGGAGACCCAGTACTTC,CASSPGTGRTETQYF
TRBD1,TRBJ1-1,TRBV7-9,once,TGTGCCAGCAGCATACTACAGGGGGGGGACACTGAAGCTTTCTTT,CASSILQGGDTEAFF
.,TRBJ2-7,TRBV7-2,few,TGTGCCAGCAGCTTAGTTGTTAGCGGAGACTACGAGCAGTACTTC,CASSLVVSGDYEQYF
.,TRBJ2-3,TRBV14,.,TGTGCCAGCAGCCGGTCCCGGTGGGGGGACTTCACAGATACGCAGTATTTT,CASSRSRWGDFTDTQYF
TRBD2,TRBJ2-5,TRBV20-1,many,TGCAGTGCACTAGGCCTAGCGGGGGTACAGGAGACCCAGTACTTC,CSALGLAGVQETQYF
TRBD1,TRBJ1-2,TRBV4-1,few,TGCGCCAGCAGCCATACCGGACAGGGATCGTATGGCTACACCTTC,CASSHTGQGSYGYTF
TRBD1,TRBJ2-3,TRBV29-1,many,TGCAGCGTTGGGGGGGACAGGCACCGACCCCCGCAGTATTTT,CSVGGDRHRPPQYF
.,TRBJ1-2,TRBV27,.,TGTACCAGCAGTTCCTACGCAGAGGGCTCGGATGGCTACACCTTC,CTSSSYAEGSDGYTF
.,TRBJ2-3,TRBV27,.,TGTGCCAGCACCCCAGTTATCAGCACAGATACGCAGTATTTT,CASTPVISTDTQYF
TRBD1,TRBJ2-7,TRBV7-7,few,TGTGCCAGCAGCAAAGGGACAGGGGAGGCTTACGAGCAGTACTTC,CASSKGTGEAYEQYF
TRBD1,TRBJ2-7,TRBV3-1,once,TGTGCCAGCAGCCAAGAGGCACAGGGGTGGGACGAGCAGTACTTC,CASSQEAQGWDEQYF
.,TRBJ2-3,TRBV6-6,few,TGTGCCAGCAGTGTAGGCCGACAGCTTAGCACAGATACGCAGTATTTT,CASSVGRQLSTDTQYF
.,TRBJ2-1,TRBV11-2,.,TGTGCCAGCAGCTTAGCCGTTCTTGGTGGCGGGATCTACAATGAGCAGTTCTTC,CASSLAVLGGGIYNEQFF
TRBD2,TRBJ2-3,TRBV20-1,.,TGCAGTGCTAGAGGCGGGGGTCCCCGACTAGCGGGGGACGAACCTAGCACAGATACGCAGTATTTT,CSARGGGPRLAGDEPSTDTQYF
TRBD1,TRBJ2-3,TRBV6-5,.,TGTGCCAGCAGTGAACAGGGGGCGCAGACAGATACGCAGTATTTT,CASSEQGAQTDTQYF
TRBD1,TRBJ1-5,TRBV20-1,.,TGCAGTACTAGAGAGCTGACAGGGGAAGCTCAGCCCCAGCATTTT,CSTRELTGEAQPQHF
TRBD1,TRBJ1-2,TRBV29-1,many,TGCAGCGTTGATTTCGGGGACAGTCAACACTATGGCTACACCTTC,CSVDFGDSQHYGYTF
.,TRBJ2-6,TRBV9,.,TGTGCCAGCAGCCCCTCGACAGGCAAAAGCTCTGGGGCCAACGTCCTGACTTTC,CASSPSTGKSSGANVLTF
.,TRBJ1-2,TRBV2,few,TGTGCCAGCAGGAAGGACAACCACTATGGCTACACCTTC,CASRKDNHYGYTF
.,TRBJ1-2,TRBV6-2/TRBV6-3,.,TGTGCCAGCAAAGCGGATGGCTACACCTTC,CASKADGYTF
.,TRBJ2-7,TRBV28,few,TGTGCCAGCAGCAGACAGGGAGGTCACGAGCAGTACTTC,CASSRQGGHEQYF
.,TRBJ2-1,TRBV7-3,once,TGTGCCAGCAGCCCACGGGGGAAGGGTCTCCACAATGAGCAGTTCTTC,CASSPRGKGLHNEQFF
TRBD1,TRBJ2-7,TRBV27,few,TGTGCCAGCAGTTCCCGGGACAGGGGGAACTACGAGCAGTACTTC,CASSSRDRGNYEQYF
TRBD2,TRBJ2-1,TRBV7-2,few,TGTGCCAGCAGCTTAGTGGCTAGCGGGACCCACAATGAGCAGTTCTTC,CASSLVASGTHNEQFF
.,TRBJ2-7,TRBV5-5,.,TGTGCCAGCAGCTTGGGATTGGCAGGGACGATCTACGAGCAGTACTTC,CASSLGLAGTIYEQYF
.,TRBJ2-3,TRBV6-2/TRBV6-3,.,TGTGCCAGCAGTTCCAGCGATGCAGATACGCAGTATTTT,CASSSSDADTQYF
.,TRBJ2-7,TRBV3-1,.,TGTGCCAGCAGCCTCGGTCGCAGGGCCTACGAGCAGTACTTC,CASSLGRRAYEQYF
.,TRBJ2-5,TRBV15,.,TGTGCCACCAGCCTAGACGCAGGGGAAGAGACCCAGTACTTC,CATSLDAGEETQYF
.,TRBJ2-3,TRBV10-3,.,TGTGCCGTCAGTGAGAGGGTCTCTGCTAGCACAGATACGCAGTATTTT,CAVSERVSASTDTQYF
.,TRBJ2-3,TRBV28,.,TGTACCAGCAGTCTAACAGATACGCAGTATTTT,CTSSLTDTQYF
.,TRBJ2-1,TRBV5-1,many,TGCGCCAGCAGCGCCGGGACTGGGATTTACAATGAGCAGTTCTTC,CASSAGTGIYNEQFF
.,TRBJ1-4,TRBV7-8,.,TGTGCCAGCAGCTTCACAGGAGGAGGTGAAAAACTGTTTTTT,CASSFTGGGEKLFF
.,TRBJ1-2,TRBV7-2,many,TGTGCCAGCAGCTTAGCGGACTTCTTTGGCTACACCTTC,CASSLADFFGYTF